These 28 T cell receptor beta chains were all obtained from the same sample, sequenced in a study of shared clonotypes between healthy human individuals. Profiled with immunoSEQ multiplex PCR; TCRdb holds only in-frame clones, not every one. This sample carries some 1 million clones, approximately 76% of them seen once, and the ten largest clones take 1.4%. Sequenced sample: memory CD4+ T cells sorted from blood. The subset was: CD45RA-negative fraction. The receptor set was obtained from a man younger than 30 in good health.

This rearrangement joins TRBV18 to TRBJ2-7; no reliable D call. From germline, CDR1 is KGHSH and CDR2 LQKENI. Trimming took off 0 bases at V and 7 bases at J, with 13 bases between the two ends. This CDR3 is 14 amino acids long. The CDR3 is CASSPPAQVGEQYF. CDR3 coding DNA: TGTGCCAGCTCACCACCGGCCCAGGTAGGGGAGCAGTACTTC.

The chain joins TRBV7-9 to TRBJ1-2; a weak D match, TRBD1 (6 bases). V was shortened by 1 base and J by 4 bases, with 13 bases between the two germline ends. The CDR3 is 15 amino acids. CDR1 is SEHNR and CDR2 is FQNEAQ in the germline V gene (reference sequence). CDR3 in amino acids: CASSLEGGLGYGYTF. CDR3 bases: TGTGCCAGCAGCTTAGAGGGGGGGCTAGGCTATGGCTACACCTTC.

The chain couples TRBV7-9 to TRBJ2-7; D may be TRBD1 or TRBD2 (5 bases each). Between the trimmed V and J ends, which lost 5 bases and 2 bases, there was a span of 13 bases. Germline-derived CDR1 and CDR2 are SEHNR and FQNEAQ (reference sequence). This CDR3 has 14 residues. In DNA, the CDR3 is TGTGCCAGCAGCGCCCGGGACGGAACCTACGAGCAGTACTTC. This sequence encodes CASSARDGTYEQYF.

The CDR3 protein is CAWNRGQANNEQFF. The CDR3 region has the DNA TGTGCCTGGAACAGGGGACAGGCGAACAATGAGCAGTTCTTC. The rearrangement joins TRBV30 to TRBJ2-1; 8 nucleotides agree with TRBD1. Losses at the gene ends were 4 bases for V and 5 bases for J; bases not matched to a gene: 7. The germline CDR1 and CDR2 sequences are GTSNPN and SVGIG (reference sequence). The CDR3 loop spans 14 amino acids.

The rearrangement links TRBV7-2 to TRBJ2-1; 9 bases map to TRBD1. CDR3 length: 15 residues. CDR1 is SGHTA, CDR2 FQGNSA, per germline. The J segment lost 7 bases and the V segment lost 3 bases, leaving 7 bases of the junction unmatched. The CDR3 sequence: CASSFGTGKANEQFF. The DNA for the CDR3 is TGTGCCAGCAGCTTCGGGACAGGGAAGGCGAATGAGCAGTTCTTC. The whole variable domain, remainder taken from reference TRBV7-2 and TRBJ2-1, is GAGVSQSPSNKVTEKGKDVELRCDPISGHTALYWYRQSLGQGLEFLIYFQGNSAPDKSGLPSDRFSAERTGGSVSTLTIQRTQQEDSAVYLCASSFGTGKANEQFFGPGTRLTVL.

V is TRBV10-3 and J is TRBJ2-1; TRBD2 is a possible D gene (5 bases). Germline-derived CDR1 and CDR2 are ENHRY and SYGVKD. The CDR3 extends over 15 amino acids. V lost 6 bases and J lost 2, with 14 bases in between. The CDR3 DNA reads TGTGCCATCAGCGAAACGGGGTCAACCTACAATGAGCAGTTCTTC. Protein product: CAISETGSTYNEQFF.

This clone has a count of ten or more. The genes are TRBV4-2 and TRBJ2-3; D is possibly TRBD2 (5 bases). Germline V lookup: CDR1 LGHNA, CDR2 YNFKEQ. The CDR3 loop spans 18 amino acids. Trimming took off 0 bases at V and 2 bases at J, with 18 bases between the two ends. CDR3 sequence: CASSQDWLQEVYTDTQYF. CDR3 sequence (DNA): TGTGCCAGCAGCCAAGATTGGCTCCAGGAGGTCTACACAGATACGCAGTATTTT.

This rearrangement joins TRBV6-5 to TRBJ2-2; the D is unclear. V was pared by 6 bases and J by 5 bases, with 10 bases between. Germline CDR1 MNHEY, CDR2 SVGAGI. CDR3 length equals 13 residues. CDR3 DNA sequence: TGTGCCAGCAGGCCGGCGTGGACCGGGGAGCTGTTTTTT. It specifies CASRPAWTGELFF.

The rearrangement uses TRBV18 and TRBJ1-5; possible D gene TRBD1, 6 bases. Trimming removed 5 bases from V and 6 bases from J, with 17 bases in between. This CDR3 has 15 amino acids. Germline lookup yields CDR1 KGHSH and CDR2 LQKENI. The CDR3 reads CASSMDSSRGQPQHF. The CDR3 DNA is TGTGCCAGCTCAATGGACAGCAGTAGAGGTCAGCCCCAGCATTTT.

The V gene is TRBV19, the J gene TRBJ2-7, with 7 bases aligning to TRBD2. The length of the CDR3 is 15 residues. Germline CDR1 and CDR2: LNHDA and SQIVND (reference sequence). The V segment lost 2 bases and the J segment 3 bases; nucleotides outside the gene matches: 7. The CDR3 DNA follows: TGTGCCAGTAGTATACTAGGCGGGAGTGGCTACGAGCAGTACTTC. It encodes CASSILGGSGYEQYF.

V is TRBV9 and J is TRBJ1-3; D ambiguous. Germline values: CDR1 SGDLS, CDR2 YYNGEE. The CDR3 consists of 15 residues. Trimming shortened V by 1 base and J by 0 bases, and 8 bases separated the two germline ends. Written as DNA, the CDR3 is TGTGCCAGCAGCGTAAATCCGAACTCTGGAAACACCATATATTTT. Encoded protein: CASSVNPNSGNTIYF.

The chain joins TRBV7-9 to TRBJ2-1; 9 bases agree with TRBD2. The J segment lost 0 bases and the V segment lost 1 base, leaving 4 bases of the junction unmatched. From germline, CDR1 is SEHNR and CDR2 FQNEAQ (reference sequence). CDR3 length: 17 amino acids. The DNA of the CDR3 is TGTGCCAGCAGCTTAGAACTAGCGGGTTCCTCCTACAATGAGCAGTTCTTC. Its translation: CASSLELAGSSYNEQFF.

As to this clone: One end of the junction does not line up with germline, which may come from a read error. The V and J genes are TRBV7-7 and TRBJ2-7; tentative D call: TRBD1 (5 bases). Germline loops: CDR1 SSHAT, CDR2 FNYEAQ (reference sequence). The CDR3 covers 15 residues. CDR3 nucleotide sequence: TGTGCTAGCAGCTTATTCCAGGGTGAAAGCTACGAGCAGTACTTC. It codes for CASSLFQGESYEQYF.

The chain joins TRBV19 to TRBJ1-4, with D unclear. The V and J ends lost 6 bases and 2 bases respectively, with 7 bases between them. CDR1 is LNHDA and CDR2 is SQIVND in the germline V gene (reference sequence). The CDR3 totals 13 residues. The DNA for the CDR3 is TGTGCCAGTAGGTCGCACACTAATGAAAAACTGTTTTTT. Translating gives CASRSHTNEKLFF.

Only one count was recorded for this clone. This chain links TRBV7-3 with TRBJ1-1, with D unresolved. The CDR3 is made up of 13 amino acids. CDR1 and CDR2 (germline): SGHTA, FQGTGA. V lost 5 bases and J 2 bases, leaving 9 bases between the germline ends. In DNA form, the CDR3 reads TGTGCCAGCAGCCGTGGGCCCAACACTGAAGCTTTCTTT. Residues: CASSRGPNTEAFF.

This clone was seen a few times. This chain joins TRBV18 and TRBJ1-2, with 7 bases that match TRBD1. This CDR3 has 13 residues. CDR1 is KGHSH and CDR2 is LQKENI in the germline V gene. V dropped 5 bases and J dropped 4; count of bases not matched to a gene: 4. The CDR3 nucleotides read TGTGCCAGCTCATCGGGACAGTTCTATGGCTACACCTTC. The encoded protein is CASSSGQFYGYTF.

Notes on this clone: Other DNA sequences of this sample code for an identical CDR3. The chain is built from TRBV28 and TRBJ1-2, with D possibly TRBD1 on 5 matching bases. With 6 bases removed from V and 4 bases from J, the gap between germline ends came to 12 bases. The CDR3 has 13 residues. The germline V gene has CDR1 MDHEN and CDR2 SYDVKM. CDR3 in amino acids: CASRPGGPYGYTF. CDR3 DNA: TGTGCCAGCAGGCCGGGGGGACCCTATGGCTACACCTTC.

The chain links TRBV7-8 to TRBJ2-5; TRBD1 might be the D (5 bases). The V end lost 0 bases, the J end lost 5 bases, and 7 bases lay between the germline ends. Per the germline V gene, CDR1 is SGHVS and CDR2 is FQNEAQ. This CDR3 is 13 amino acids long. The CDR3: CASSLAGRETQYF. The DNA for the CDR3 is TGTGCCAGCAGCTTAGCGGGGCGGGAGACCCAGTACTTC.

The V gene is TRBV11-2, the J gene TRBJ2-5; D may match TRBD1 or TRBD2 (5 bases each). Germline lookup yields CDR1 SGHAT and CDR2 FQNNGV. V was shortened by 3 bases and J by 2 bases, with 10 bases between the two germline ends. The CDR3 extends over 14 amino acids. The CDR3 nucleotides are TGTGCCAGCAGCTTGAGGGGCCGACAAGAGACCCAGTACTTC. It encodes CASSLRGRQETQYF.

Details on this clone: Since a much larger clone is just one base distant, this may be a read error. Other DNA sequences within the sample encode an identical CDR3. This rearrangement joins TRBV5-4 to TRBJ2-3; a possible D gene is TRBD2 (6 bases). Germline assignment: CDR1 SGHNT and CDR2 YYREEE (reference sequence). Trimming left V 1 base short and J 4 bases short, with 7 bases between. The CDR3 runs 13 residues. DNA for the CDR3: TGTGCCAGCAGCTTGACTAGCTCAGATACGCAGTATTTT. Encoded protein: CASSLTSSDTQYF.

This clone has ten or more counts. The chain uses TRBV28 and TRBJ1-6, with 9 bases lining up with TRBD1. Germline V gene lookup returns CDR1 MDHEN and CDR2 SYDVKM. The CDR3 has 16 amino acids. V was pared by 3 bases and J by 10 bases, with 10 bases of the junction left unmatched. CDR3 in amino acids: CASSFTGGGGRSPLHF. DNA of the CDR3: TGTGCCAGCAGTTTCACAGGGGGCGGTGGGAGGTCACCCCTCCACTTT.

The gene calls are TRBV29-1 and TRBJ2-1; D not certain. Trimming cost V 5 bases and J 8 bases, with 13 bases left between them. Looked up from germline, CDR1 is SQVTM and CDR2 is ANQGSEA. The length of the CDR3 is 12 residues. The CDR3 nucleotides are TGCAGCGTTCTTATAAGCGTAGATGAGCAGTTCTTC. Translated: CSVLISVDEQFF.

V and J are TRBV5-1 and TRBJ2-5; 11 nucleotides line up with TRBD2. J gave up 4 bases and V 2 bases, and 7 bases lay outside the gene matches. Germline CDR1 and CDR2: SGHRS and YFSETQ. CDR3 length equals 16 residues. The CDR3 reads CASSLTSGGSGETQYF. CDR3 bases: TGCGCCAGCAGCTTAACTAGCGGGGGCTCAGGAGAGACCCAGTACTTC.

The chain recombines TRBV9 with TRBJ2-1, with D maybe TRBD1 (5 bases). The CDR3 covers 15 residues. With 0 bases removed from V and 10 bases from J, the gap between germline ends came to 17 bases. CDR1 is SGDLS and CDR2 is YYNGEE in the germline V gene. The DNA of the CDR3 is TGTGCCAGCAGCGTAGGAGTAGAATTGGGGCGAGAGCAGTTCTTC. It encodes CASSVGVELGREQFF. The entire variable domain, with the rest obtained from reference TRBV9 and TRBJ2-1, is as follows: DSGVTQTPKHLITATGQRVTLRCSPRSGDLSVYWYQQSLDQGLQFLIQYYNGEERAKGNILERFSAQQFPDLHSELNLSSLELGDSALYFCASSVGVELGREQFFGPGTRLTVL.

The gene calls are TRBV30 and TRBJ1-2; D perhaps matches TRBD1 (5 bases). Trimming removed 0 bases from V and 0 bases from J, with 11 bases in between. The CDR3 contains 15 residues. The germline CDR1 and CDR2 sequences are GTSNPN and SVGIG (reference sequence). The CDR3 DNA sequence: TGTGCCTGGAGTGTGAGGAGGGACGCTAACTATGGCTACACCTTC. This gives the protein CAWSVRRDANYGYTF.

The chain recombines TRBV6-6 with TRBJ2-7; D is possibly TRBD1 or TRBD2 (5 bases each). CDR1 and CDR2 from the germline V gene are MNHNY and SVGAGI (reference sequence). The germline V and J ends were trimmed by 6 bases and 1 base, with 19 bases remaining between them. This CDR3 has 16 residues. The CDR3 DNA is TGTGCCAGCAGCGCTGAGGGACGAGGGATTTCCTACGAGCAGTACTTC. As protein: CASSAEGRGISYEQYF.

This chain connects TRBV6-5 to TRBJ2-7, with a tentative D call TRBD1 (5 bases). With 6 bases removed from V and 0 bases from J, the gap between germline ends came to 6 bases. Germline V gene lookup returns CDR1 MNHEY and CDR2 SVGAGI. The CDR3 is 12 residues long. This CDR3 reads CASRDSSYEQYF. DNA for the CDR3: TGTGCCAGCAGAGACAGCTCCTACGAGCAGTACTTC.

The chain recombines TRBV6-1 with TRBJ1-1, with D perhaps TRBD1 (5 bases). The CDR3 length is 13 residues. V gave up 6 bases and J gave up 0 bases, with 8 bases separating them. Germline CDR1 reads MNHNS; CDR2 reads SASEGT. The CDR3: CASRRGMNTEAFF. The CDR3 DNA sequence: TGTGCCAGCAGGAGGGGCATGAACACTGAAGCTTTCTTT.